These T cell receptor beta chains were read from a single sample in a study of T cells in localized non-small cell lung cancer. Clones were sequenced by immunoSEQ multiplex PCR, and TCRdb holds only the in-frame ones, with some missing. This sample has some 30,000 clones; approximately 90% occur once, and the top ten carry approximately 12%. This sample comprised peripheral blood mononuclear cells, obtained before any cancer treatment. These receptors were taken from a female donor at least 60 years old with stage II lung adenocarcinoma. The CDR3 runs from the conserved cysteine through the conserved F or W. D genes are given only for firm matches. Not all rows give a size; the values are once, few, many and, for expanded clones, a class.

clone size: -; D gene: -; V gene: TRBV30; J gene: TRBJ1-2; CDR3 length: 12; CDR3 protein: CAWSSETYGYTF; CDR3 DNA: TGTGCCTGGAGTTCGGAAACCTATGGCTACACCTTC
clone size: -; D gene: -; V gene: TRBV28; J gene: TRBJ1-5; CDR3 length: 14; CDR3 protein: CASSLWLPNQPQHF; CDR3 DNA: TGTGCCAGCAGTTTATGGCTTCCGAATCAGCCCCAGCATTTT
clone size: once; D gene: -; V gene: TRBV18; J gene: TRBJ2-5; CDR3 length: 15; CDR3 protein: CASSPPRGGSETQYF; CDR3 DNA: TGTGCCAGCTCACCACCGCGGGGAGGATCGGAGACCCAGTACTTC
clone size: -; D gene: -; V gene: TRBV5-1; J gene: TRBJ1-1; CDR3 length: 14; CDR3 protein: CASSTTRRNTEAFF; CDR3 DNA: TGCGCCAGCAGCACGACAAGAAGGAACACTGAAGCTTTCTTT
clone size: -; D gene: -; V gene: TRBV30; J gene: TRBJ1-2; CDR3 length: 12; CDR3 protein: CAWARDTYGYTF; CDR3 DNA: TGTGCCTGGGCACGGGACACCTATGGCTACACCTTC
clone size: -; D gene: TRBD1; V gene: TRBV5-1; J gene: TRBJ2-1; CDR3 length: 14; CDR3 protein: CASSWDSSYNEQFF; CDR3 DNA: TGCGCCAGCAGCTGGGACAGCTCCTACAATGAGCAGTTCTTC
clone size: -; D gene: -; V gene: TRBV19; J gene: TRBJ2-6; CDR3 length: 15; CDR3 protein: CASTTPSSGANVLTF; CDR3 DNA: TGTGCCAGTACCACCCCCAGCTCTGGGGCCAACGTCCTGACTTTC
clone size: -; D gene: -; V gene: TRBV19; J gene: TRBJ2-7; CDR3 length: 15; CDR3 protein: CASSELAGPSYEQYF; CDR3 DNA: TGTGCCAGTAGTGAGCTAGCCGGGCCCTCCTACGAGCAGTACTTC
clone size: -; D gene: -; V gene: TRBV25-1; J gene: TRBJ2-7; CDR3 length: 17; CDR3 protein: CASSGGTDWILQREQYF; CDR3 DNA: TGTGCCAGCAGTGGGGGGACGGACTGGATTCTACAAAGGGAGCAGTACTTC
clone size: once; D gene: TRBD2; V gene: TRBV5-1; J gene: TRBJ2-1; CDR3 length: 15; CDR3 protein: CASSIAGASYNEQFF; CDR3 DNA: TGCGCCAGCAGTATAGCGGGAGCCTCCTACAATGAGCAGTTCTTC
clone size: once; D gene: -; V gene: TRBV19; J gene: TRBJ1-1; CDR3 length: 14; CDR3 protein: CASSNSGEDTEAFF; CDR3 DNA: TGTGCCAGTAGTAACTCAGGGGAAGACACTGAAGCTTTCTTT
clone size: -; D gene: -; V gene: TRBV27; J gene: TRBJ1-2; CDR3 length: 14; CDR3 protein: CASRLGGANYGYTF; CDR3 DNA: TGTGCCAGCAGACTTGGGGGGGCGAACTATGGCTACACCTTC
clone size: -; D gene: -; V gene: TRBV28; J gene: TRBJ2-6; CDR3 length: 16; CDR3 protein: CASSLPGIPGANVLTF; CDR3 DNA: TGTGCCAGCAGTCTCCCCGGGATCCCTGGGGCCAACGTCCTGACTTTC
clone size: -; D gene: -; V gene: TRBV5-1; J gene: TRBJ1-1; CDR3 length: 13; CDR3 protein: CASSLDRNTEAFF; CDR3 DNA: TGCGCCAGCAGCTTGGACAGGAACACTGAAGCTTTCTTT
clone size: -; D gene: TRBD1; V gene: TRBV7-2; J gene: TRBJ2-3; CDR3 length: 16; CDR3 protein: CASSLAPRGQSDTQYF; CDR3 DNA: TGTGCCAGCAGCTTAGCGCCGAGGGGGCAGTCGGATACGCAGTATTTT
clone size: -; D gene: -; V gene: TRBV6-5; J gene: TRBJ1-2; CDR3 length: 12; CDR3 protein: CASRSGTFGYTF; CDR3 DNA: TGTGCCAGCAGATCCGGGACATTTGGCTACACCTTC
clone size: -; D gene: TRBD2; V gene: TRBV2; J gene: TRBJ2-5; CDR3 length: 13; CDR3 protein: CASSTTSVETQYF; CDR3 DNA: TGTGCCAGCAGTACGACTAGCGTAGAGACCCAGTACTTC
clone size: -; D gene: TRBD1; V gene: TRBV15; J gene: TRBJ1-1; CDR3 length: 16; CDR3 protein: CATSREPGTGIAEAFF; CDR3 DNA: TGTGCCACCAGCAGAGAGCCCGGGACAGGGATCGCTGAAGCTTTCTTT
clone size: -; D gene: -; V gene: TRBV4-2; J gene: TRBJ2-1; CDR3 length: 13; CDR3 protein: CASSQDAYNEQFF; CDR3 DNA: TGTGCCAGCAGCCAAGATGCCTACAATGAGCAGTTCTTC
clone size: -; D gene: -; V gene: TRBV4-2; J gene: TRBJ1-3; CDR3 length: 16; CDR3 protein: CASSHQQPVSGNTIYF; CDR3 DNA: TGTGCCAGCAGCCACCAACAACCAGTCTCTGGAAACACCATATATTTT
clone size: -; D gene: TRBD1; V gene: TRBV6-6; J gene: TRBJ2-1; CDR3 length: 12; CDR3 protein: CAYRTGDNEQFF; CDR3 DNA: TGTGCCTACCGGACAGGAGACAATGAGCAGTTCTTC
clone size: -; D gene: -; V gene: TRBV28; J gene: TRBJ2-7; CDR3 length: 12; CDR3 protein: CAIQGQDREQYF; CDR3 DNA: TGTGCCATCCAGGGGCAGGACCGGGAGCAGTACTTC
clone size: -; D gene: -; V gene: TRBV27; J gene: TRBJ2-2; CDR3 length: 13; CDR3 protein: CASSFRDLRELFF; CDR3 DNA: TGTGCCAGCAGTTTCAGGGACCTTCGGGAGCTGTTTTTT
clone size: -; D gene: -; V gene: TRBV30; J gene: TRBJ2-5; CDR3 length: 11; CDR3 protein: CAWTGQATQYF; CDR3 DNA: TGTGCCTGGACAGGGCAAGCGACCCAGTACTTC
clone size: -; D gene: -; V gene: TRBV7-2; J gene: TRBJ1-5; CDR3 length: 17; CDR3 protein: CASSLDLAGWGNQPQHF; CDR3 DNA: TGTGCCAGCAGCTTAGACTTGGCAGGGTGGGGTAATCAGCCCCAGCATTTT
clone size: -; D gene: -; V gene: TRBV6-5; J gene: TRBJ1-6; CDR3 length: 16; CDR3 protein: CASSYSAGANNSPLHF; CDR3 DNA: TGTGCCAGCAGTTACTCAGCAGGGGCGAATAATTCACCCCTCCACTTT
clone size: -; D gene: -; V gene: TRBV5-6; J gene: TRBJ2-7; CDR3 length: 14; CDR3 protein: CASSNTRSSYEQYF; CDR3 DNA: TGTGCCAGCAGCAACACAAGGAGCTCCTACGAGCAGTACTTC
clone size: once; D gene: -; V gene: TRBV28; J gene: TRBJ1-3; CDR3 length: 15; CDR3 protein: CASSLGRGDGNTIYF; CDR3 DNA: TGTGCCAGCAGTTTAGGTAGAGGGGATGGAAACACCATATATTTT
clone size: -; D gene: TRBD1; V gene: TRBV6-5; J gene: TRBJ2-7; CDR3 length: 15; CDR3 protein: CASSYRDRAGYEQYF; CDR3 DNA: TGTGCCAGCAGTTACCGGGACAGGGCGGGATACGAGCAGTACTTC
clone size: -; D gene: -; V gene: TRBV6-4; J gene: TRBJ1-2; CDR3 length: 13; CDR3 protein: CASSYGPNYGYTF; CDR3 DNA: TGTGCCAGCAGTTATGGACCCAACTATGGCTACACCTTC
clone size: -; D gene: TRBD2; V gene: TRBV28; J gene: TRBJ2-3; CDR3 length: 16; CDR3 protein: CASSRTSGGATDTQYF; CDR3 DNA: TGTGCCAGCAGTCGGACTAGCGGGGGGGCAACAGATACGCAGTATTTT
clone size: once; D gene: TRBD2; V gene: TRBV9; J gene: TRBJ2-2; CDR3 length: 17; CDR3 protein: CASSVALAGTNTGELFF; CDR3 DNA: TGTGCCAGCAGCGTAGCTCTAGCGGGAACGAACACCGGGGAGCTGTTTTTT
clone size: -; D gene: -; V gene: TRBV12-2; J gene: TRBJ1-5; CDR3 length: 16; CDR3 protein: CASRLAAQGRNQPQHF; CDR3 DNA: TGTGCAAGTCGCTTAGCGGCACAGGGTAGAAATCAGCCCCAGCATTTT
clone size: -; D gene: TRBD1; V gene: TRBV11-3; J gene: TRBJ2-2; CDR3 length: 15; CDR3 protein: CASSLRTGATGELFF; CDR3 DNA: TGTGCCAGCAGCCTGCGGACAGGAGCCACCGGGGAGCTGTTTTTT
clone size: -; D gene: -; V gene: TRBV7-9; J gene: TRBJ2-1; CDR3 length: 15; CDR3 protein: CASSLERGRINEQFF; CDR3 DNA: TGTGCCAGCAGCTTAGAACGGGGGCGGATTAATGAGCAGTTCTTC
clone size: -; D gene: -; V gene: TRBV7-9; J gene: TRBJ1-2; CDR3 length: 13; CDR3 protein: CASSLGRSYGYTF; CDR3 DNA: TGTGCCAGCAGCCTAGGACGGAGCTATGGCTACACCTTC
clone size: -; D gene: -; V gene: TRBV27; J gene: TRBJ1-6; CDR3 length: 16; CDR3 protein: CASRSTAILLNSPLHF; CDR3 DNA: TGTGCCAGCAGATCGACAGCTATCCTACTTAATTCACCCCTCCACTTT
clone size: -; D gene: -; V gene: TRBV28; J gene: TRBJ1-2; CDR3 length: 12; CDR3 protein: CASSFRDYGYTF; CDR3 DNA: TGTGCCAGCAGTTTCCGGGACTATGGCTACACCTTC
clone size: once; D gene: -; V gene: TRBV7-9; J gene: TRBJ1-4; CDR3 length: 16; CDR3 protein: CASSLGSGTTNEKLFF; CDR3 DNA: TGTGCCAGCAGCTTAGGGTCAGGGACAACTAATGAAAAACTGTTTTTT
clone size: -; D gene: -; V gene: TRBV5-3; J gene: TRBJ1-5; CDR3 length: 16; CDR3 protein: CARSLVGQGELQPQHF; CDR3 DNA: TGTGCCAGAAGCTTGGTAGGCCAAGGGGAGCTTCAGCCCCAGCATTTT
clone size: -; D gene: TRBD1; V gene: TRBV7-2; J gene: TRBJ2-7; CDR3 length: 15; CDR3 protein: CASSLTGTVLREQYF; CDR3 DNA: TGTGCCAGCAGCTTGACCGGGACAGTGCTACGAGAGCAGTACTTC
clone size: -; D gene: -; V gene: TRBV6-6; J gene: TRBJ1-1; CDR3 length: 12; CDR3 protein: CASCRMNTEAFF; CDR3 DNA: TGTGCCAGCTGCAGGATGAACACTGAAGCTTTCTTT
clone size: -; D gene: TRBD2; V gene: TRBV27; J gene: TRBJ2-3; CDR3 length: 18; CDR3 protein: CASSFGVAGIGPTDTQYF; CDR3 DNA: TGTGCCAGCAGTTTTGGGGTAGCGGGAATAGGACCTACAGATACGCAGTATTTT
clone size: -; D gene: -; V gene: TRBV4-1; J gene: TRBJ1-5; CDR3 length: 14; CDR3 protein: CASSQEYGDQPQHF; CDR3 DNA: TGCGCCAGCAGCCAAGAATACGGGGATCAGCCCCAGCATTTT
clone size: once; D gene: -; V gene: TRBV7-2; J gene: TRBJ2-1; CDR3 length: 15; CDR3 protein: CASSLDGSSYNEQFF; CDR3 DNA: TGTGCCAGCAGCTTAGACGGTAGCTCCTACAATGAGCAGTTCTTC
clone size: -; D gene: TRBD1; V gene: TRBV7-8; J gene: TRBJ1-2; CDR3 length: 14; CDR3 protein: CASSFQGADYGYTF; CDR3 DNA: TGTGCCAGCAGCTTCCAGGGGGCCGACTATGGCTACACCTTC
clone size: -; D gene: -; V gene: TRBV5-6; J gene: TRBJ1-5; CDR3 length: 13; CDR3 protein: CASSSVAGQPQHF; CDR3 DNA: TGTGCCAGCAGCTCCGTAGCAGGGCAGCCCCAGCATTTT
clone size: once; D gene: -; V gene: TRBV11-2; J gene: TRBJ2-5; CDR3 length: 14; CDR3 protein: CASSPSGLQETQYF; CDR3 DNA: TGTGCCAGCAGTCCTTCGGGACTCCAAGAGACCCAGTACTTC
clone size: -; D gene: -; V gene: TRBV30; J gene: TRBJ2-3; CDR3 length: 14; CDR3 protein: CAWSATSRTDTQYF; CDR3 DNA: TGTGCCTGGAGTGCCACTAGCCGCACAGATACGCAGTATTTT
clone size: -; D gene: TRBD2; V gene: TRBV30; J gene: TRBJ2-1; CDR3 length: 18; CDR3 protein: CAWSVRGTLAGVNNEQFF; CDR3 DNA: TGTGCCTGGAGTGTAAGAGGGACCCTAGCGGGAGTTAACAATGAGCAGTTCTTC
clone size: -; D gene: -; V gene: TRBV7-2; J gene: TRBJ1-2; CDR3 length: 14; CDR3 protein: CASSPEGGNYGYTF; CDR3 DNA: TGTGCCAGCAGCCCAGAAGGAGGTAACTATGGCTACACCTTC
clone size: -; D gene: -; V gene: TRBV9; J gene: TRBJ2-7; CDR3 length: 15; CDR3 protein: CASSSRDSPYYEQYF; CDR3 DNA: TGTGCCAGCAGCTCTCGGGACTCCCCATACTACGAGCAGTACTTC